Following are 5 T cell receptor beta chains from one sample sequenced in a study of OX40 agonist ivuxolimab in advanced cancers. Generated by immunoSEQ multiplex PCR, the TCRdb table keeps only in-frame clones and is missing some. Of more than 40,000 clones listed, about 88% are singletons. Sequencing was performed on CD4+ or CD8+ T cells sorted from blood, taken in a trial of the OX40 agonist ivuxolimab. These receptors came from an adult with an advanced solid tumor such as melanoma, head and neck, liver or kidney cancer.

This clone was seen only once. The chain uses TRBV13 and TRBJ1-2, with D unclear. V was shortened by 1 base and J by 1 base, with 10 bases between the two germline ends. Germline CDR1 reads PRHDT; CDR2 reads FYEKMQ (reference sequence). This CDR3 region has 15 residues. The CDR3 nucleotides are TGTGCCAGCAGCTTAGCCGGGTTAATTAACTATGGCTACACCTTC. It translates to CASSLAGLINYGYTF. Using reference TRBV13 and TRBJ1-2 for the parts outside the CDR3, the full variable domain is AAGVIQSPRHLIKEKRETATLKCYPIPRHDTVYWYQQGPGQDPQFLISFYEKMQSDKGSIPDRFSAQQFSDYHSELNMSSLELGDSALYFCASSLAGLINYGYTFGSGTRLTVV.

CDR3 sequence: CASSVAGIGFSYTF. CDR3 DNA: TGTGCCAGCAGTGTTGCAGGCATCGGTTTTAGCTACACCTTC. This chain uses TRBV2 with TRBJ1-2, with unresolved D. Trimming removed 4 bases from V and 9 bases from J, with 18 bases in between. Germline CDR1 SNHLY, CDR2 FYNNEI. The CDR3 sequence is 14 residues long.

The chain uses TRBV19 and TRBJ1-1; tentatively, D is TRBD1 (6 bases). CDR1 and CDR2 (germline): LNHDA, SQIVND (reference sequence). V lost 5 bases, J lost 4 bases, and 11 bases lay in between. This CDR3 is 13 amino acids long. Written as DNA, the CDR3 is TGTGCCAGTAGTCCAGGGACAATCACTGAAGCTTTCTTT. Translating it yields CASSPGTITEAFF.

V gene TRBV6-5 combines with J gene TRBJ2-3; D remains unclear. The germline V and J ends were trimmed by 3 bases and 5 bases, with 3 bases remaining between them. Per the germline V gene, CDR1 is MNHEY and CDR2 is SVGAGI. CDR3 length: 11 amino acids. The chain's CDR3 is CASSYGDTQYF. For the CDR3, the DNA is TGTGCCAGCAGTTATGGAGATACGCAGTATTTT.

Written as DNA, the CDR3 is TGTGCCAGCAGAAACGTGGCGGGGATGCCTCAAGAGACCCAGTACTTC. Encoded protein: CASRNVAGMPQETQYF. V gene TRBV13 combines with J gene TRBJ2-5; tentative D call: TRBD2 (6 bases). CDR3 length: 16 residues. V lost 6 bases, J lost 2 bases, and 19 bases lay in between. CDR1 is PRHDT and CDR2 is FYEKMQ in the germline V gene (reference sequence).